These 31 T cell receptor beta chains were all obtained from the same sample, sequenced in a study of cytomegalovirus exposure and HLA in healthy donors. The PCR made use of 60 Vbeta and 13 Jbeta primers. Sequencing was performed with immunoSEQ multiplex PCR; in TCRdb, only in-frame clones are kept and a portion is missing. The sample lists roughly 100,000 clones, about four fifths occurring once. The sequenced material came from PBMCs. These receptors all come from a woman between 18 and 29 years old in good health and CMV-seropositive.

This clone was picked up a small number of times. The V gene is TRBV6-1, the J gene TRBJ1-5, with 8 bases that match TRBD1. The germline gives CDR1 MNHNS, CDR2 SASEGT. With 3 bases clipped from V and 6 bases from J, the junction kept 7 bases outside the gene matches. The CDR3 is made up of 15 amino acids. This CDR3 reads CASSEADRGGQPQHF. The CDR3 DNA reads TGTGCCAGCAGTGAGGCCGACAGGGGAGGTCAGCCCCAGCATTTT.

The chain combines TRBV6-5 with TRBJ1-4; possibly TRBD1 for D (5 bases). The germline gives CDR1 MNHEY, CDR2 SVGAGI. The CDR3 is 14 residues long. V was clipped by 2 bases and J by 1 base, with 5 bases between them. The CDR3 sequence is CASSYQGTNEKLFF. CDR3 sequence (DNA): TGTGCCAGCAGTTACCAGGGAACTAATGAAAAACTGTTTTTT.

To note about this clone: At the DNA level, this CDR3 is encoded by other sequences in the same sample as well. This sequence joins TRBV6-1 and TRBJ1-5; the match to TRBD1 covers 7 bases. V gave up 6 bases and J gave up 4 bases; unmatched junction bases: 6. The CDR3 is made up of 14 amino acids. CDR1 is MNHNS and CDR2 is SASEGT in the germline V gene. The CDR3 sequence is CASRPGQLNQPQHF. As DNA, the CDR3 is TGTGCCAGCAGACCGGGACAGCTAAATCAGCCCCAGCATTTT.

This rearrangement joins TRBV7-9 to TRBJ2-7; D is unresolved. V lost 2 bases and J lost 0, with 11 bases in between. The CDR3 extends over 15 amino acids. CDR1 and CDR2 (germline): SEHNR, FQNEAQ (reference sequence). CDR3 protein: CASSLLAASSYEQYF. In DNA, the CDR3 is TGTGCCAGCAGCTTATTAGCCGCTAGCTCCTACGAGCAGTACTTC.

The chain recombines TRBV7-9 with TRBJ1-1; D gene ambiguous. CDR3 length: 14 amino acids. V gave up 7 bases and J gave up 3 bases, with 15 bases separating them. Germline CDR1 reads SEHNR; CDR2 reads FQNEAQ (reference sequence). In DNA form, the CDR3 reads TGTGCCAGCATCCCCGATCCAAGCTACACTGAAGCTTTCTTT. Translating gives CASIPDPSYTEAFF.

The chain combines TRBV29-1 with TRBJ2-1; TRBD2 agrees at 8 bases. The CDR3 has 13 amino acids. CDR1 and CDR2 from the germline V gene are SQVTM and ANQGSEA. J was trimmed by 5 bases and V by 7 bases; bases with no gene match: 7. The CDR3 here is CSASSGPDNEQFF. CDR3 nucleotides: TGCAGCGCGTCTAGCGGGCCCGACAATGAGCAGTTCTTC.

The V call is TRBV10-3, the J call TRBJ2-3, with D maybe TRBD2 (5 bases). The CDR3 runs to 14 residues. Trimming removed 6 bases from V and 4 bases from J, with 14 bases in between. Germline CDR1 ENHRY, CDR2 SYGVKD. CDR3 DNA sequence: TGTGCCATCAGGGCCGGGAATCCCGCAGATACGCAGTATTTT. It yields the protein CAIRAGNPADTQYF.

J is TRBJ2-3 and V is TRBV7-6, with 11 bases aligning to TRBD2. Germline CDR1 and CDR2: SGHVS and FNYEAQ. Unmatched junction bases numbered 6, after V lost 5 bases and J lost 2 bases. This CDR3 spans 16 amino acids. CDR3 sequence: CASSALAGGATDTQYF. The CDR3 DNA reads TGTGCCAGCAGCGCGTTAGCGGGAGGGGCCACAGATACGCAGTATTTT.

The chain joins TRBV2 to TRBJ1-3; 7 positions agree with TRBD1. This CDR3 has 17 amino acids. The germline V gene has CDR1 SNHLY and CDR2 FYNNEI. V was pared by 0 bases and J by 2 bases, with 7 bases of the junction left unmatched. The CDR3 spells CASSEAYPTGAGNTIYF. Here the CDR3 DNA reads TGTGCCAGCAGTGAAGCGTACCCCACAGGGGCTGGAAACACCATATATTTT.

This chain uses TRBV2 with TRBJ2-7, with unresolved D. This CDR3 is 11 amino acids long. The germline V and J ends were trimmed by 3 bases and 4 bases, with 4 bases remaining between them. Germline lookup yields CDR1 SNHLY and CDR2 FYNNEI. The CDR3: CASSDSYEQYF. CDR3 in DNA: TGTGCCAGCAGTGACAGTTACGAGCAGTACTTC.

This clone was seen just once. The rearrangement uses TRBV30 and TRBJ1-1, with 7 bases identical to TRBD1. This CDR3 comprises 14 residues. Germline values: CDR1 GTSNPN, CDR2 SVGIG (reference sequence). J was trimmed by 1 base and V by 7 bases; bases with no gene match: 9. CDR3 region: CASTPGQWNTEAFF. DNA for the CDR3: TGTGCCTCTACTCCGGGACAGTGGAACACTGAAGCTTTCTTT.

This clone has only one observation. This chain uses TRBV28 with TRBJ1-1, with a tentative D call TRBD1 (6 bases). Germline lookup yields CDR1 MDHEN and CDR2 SYDVKM. The CDR3 extends over 13 amino acids. V lost 5 bases and J 4 bases, leaving 11 bases between the germline ends. The CDR3 nucleotides read TGTGCCAGCAGTGTAGGGGGGGCCACTGAAGCTTTCTTT. Amino acid sequence: CASSVGGATEAFF.

The V gene is TRBV30, the J gene TRBJ2-5; TRBD1 matches at 8 bases. Trimming cost V 0 bases and J 5 bases; bases outside gene matches: 8. The CDR3 length is 15 residues. The V gene's germline CDR1 is GTSNPN and CDR2 SVGIG (reference sequence). The CDR3 sequence: CAWSVNRGLEETQYF. The CDR3 DNA reads TGTGCCTGGAGTGTTAACAGGGGGTTGGAGGAGACCCAGTACTTC. The entire variable domain, with the rest obtained from reference TRBV30 and TRBJ2-5, is as follows: SQTIHQWPATLVQPVGSPLSLECTVEGTSNPNLYWYRQAAGRGLQLLFYSVGIGQISSEVPQNLSASRPQDRQFILSSKKLLLSDSGFYLCAWSVNRGLEETQYFGPGTRLLVL.

The genes are TRBV29-1 and TRBJ1-2; TRBD1 agrees at 8 bases. Germline CDR1 reads SQVTM; CDR2 reads ANQGSEA. The CDR3 is 16 residues long. The V and J ends lost 0 bases and 7 bases, in that order; junction bases with no gene match: 13. This CDR3 reads CSVEDEPRGRDGGYTF. CDR3 nucleotide sequence: TGCAGCGTTGAAGACGAGCCCAGGGGGCGCGATGGTGGCTACACCTTC.

This chain uses TRBV19 with TRBJ1-1; tentative D call: TRBD1 (5 bases). Germline V gene data show CDR1 as LNHDA and CDR2 as SQIVND (reference sequence). V lost 5 bases and J lost 8, with 12 bases in between. The CDR3 length is 12 residues. DNA for the CDR3: TGTGCCAGTAGTTCCCGACGACAGGAAGCTTTCTTT. Residues: CASSSRRQEAFF. Filled out from reference TRBV19 and TRBJ1-1, the complete variable domain reads DGGITQSPKYLFRKEGQNVTLSCEQNLNHDAMYWYRQDPGQGLRLIYYSQIVNDFQKGDIAEGYSVSREKKESFPLTVTSAQKNPTAFYLCASSSRRQEAFFGQGTRLTVV.

V gene TRBV2 combines with J gene TRBJ1-5, with 12 bases identical to TRBD1. The trim removed 8 bases at V and 6 bases at J, leaving 11 bases unmatched. Germline V gene lookup returns CDR1 SNHLY and CDR2 FYNNEI. This CDR3 is 16 amino acids long. CDR3 in amino acids: CASSGTGGPGGQPQHF. CDR3 DNA sequence: TGTGCCAGCTCCGGGACAGGGGGCCCTGGGGGTCAGCCCCAGCATTTT.

This chain joins TRBV5-1 and TRBJ2-2; 9 nucleotides match TRBD2. CDR3 length equals 16 residues. J was trimmed by 3 bases and V by 4 bases; bases with no gene match: 7. In germline, CDR1 is SGHRS, CDR2 YFSETQ. Written as DNA, the CDR3 is TGCGCCAGCAGCGGAAGCGGGAGGAGAGACACCGGGGAGCTGTTTTTT. Its translation: CASSGSGRRDTGELFF.

The genes are TRBV14 and TRBJ2-3, with D maybe TRBD1 (5 bases). The CDR3 is 13 amino acids. V lost 3 bases and J 1 base, leaving 5 bases between the germline ends. Per germline, CDR1 SGHDN and CDR2 FVKESK. CDR3 in amino acids: CASSQGRTDTQYF. The CDR3 DNA reads TGTGCCAGCAGCCAGGGGCGCACAGATACGCAGTATTTT.

The chain links TRBV29-1 to TRBJ2-5; 8 bases fit TRBD2. In germline, CDR1 is SQVTM, CDR2 ANQGSEA. This CDR3 is 13 amino acids long. V was clipped by 4 bases and J by 7 bases; unmatched bases: 8. The CDR3 DNA reads as TGCAGCGTTGCTCAAGCGGGGGTTGCGACCCAGTACTTC. This codes for CSVAQAGVATQYF.

This clone has only a few counts. CDR3 bases: TGCGCCAGCAGCCTACAGGGGGGCGGAGGGACTGAAGCTTTCTTT. This sequence encodes CASSLQGGGGTEAFF. This chain uses TRBV4-1 with TRBJ1-1; 8 bases agree with TRBD1. Germline V gene lookup returns CDR1 MGHRA and CDR2 YSYEKL. J lost 5 bases, V lost 4 bases, and 9 bases had no gene match. CDR3 size: 15 residues.

The rearrangement links TRBV19 to TRBJ2-7; 10 bases are a match to TRBD2. Looked up from germline, CDR1 is LNHDA and CDR2 is SQIVND (reference sequence). The CDR3 has 15 residues. With 5 bases clipped from V and 2 bases from J, the junction kept 6 bases outside the gene matches. The CDR3 DNA follows: TGTGCCAGTAGTGCTCGAGCGGGAGGGACCTACGAGCAGTACTTC. Translating gives CASSARAGGTYEQYF.

The gene calls are TRBV6-4 and TRBJ2-1; TRBD2 agrees at 7 bases. Germline CDR1 MRHNA, CDR2 SNTAGT. The V and J ends lost 4 bases and 1 base, in that order; junction bases with no gene match: 7. The CDR3 length is 16 residues. The CDR3 DNA reads TGTGCCAGCAGTGTGCGGGCTAGCGGATCCTACAATGAGCAGTTCTTC. It is translated as CASSVRASGSYNEQFF.

The chain recombines TRBV2 with TRBJ1-1, with D uncertain. Germline assignment: CDR1 SNHLY and CDR2 FYNNEI. Trimming pared 4 bases from V and 0 bases from J, leaving 6 bases between. The CDR3 covers 13 residues. The chain's CDR3 is CASSVTLNTEAFF. The CDR3, as DNA: TGTGCCAGCAGTGTGACACTGAACACTGAAGCTTTCTTT.

This rearrangement joins TRBV5-1 to TRBJ2-5, with D possibly matching TRBD1 (6 bases). The CDR3 is 13 amino acids. The V and J ends lost 2 bases and 4 bases respectively, with 9 bases between them. The germline CDR1 and CDR2 sequences are SGHRS and YFSETQ. Here the CDR3 DNA reads TGCGCCAGCAGCTTAGGGGGTACAGAGACCCAGTACTTC. Its translation is CASSLGGTETQYF.

V and J are TRBV6-6 and TRBJ2-7, with TRBD2 identical over 8 bases. CDR3 length: 16 amino acids. Germline lookup yields CDR1 MNHNY and CDR2 SVGAGI (reference sequence). V was clipped by 2 bases and J by 0 bases; unmatched bases: 6. The CDR3 nucleotides are TGTGCCAGCAGTTACCCCCCAGCGGGAGTCTCCTACGAGCAGTACTTC. It is translated as CASSYPPAGVSYEQYF.

This chain uses TRBV10-3 with TRBJ1-1; D may be TRBD1 (5 bases). The CDR3 contains 15 residues. CDR1 is ENHRY, CDR2 SYGVKD, per germline. The V end was cut by 3 bases, the J end by 1 base, with 12 bases between. The CDR3 protein is CAISDPGRGNTEAFF. The CDR3 nucleotides read TGTGCCATCAGTGACCCAGGGCGGGGGAACACTGAAGCTTTCTTT.

This clone was seen more than once but under ten times. The rearrangement joins TRBV6-1 to TRBJ1-1; tentative D call: TRBD1 (5 bases). This CDR3 is 15 amino acids long. The V end was cut by 5 bases, the J end by 0 bases, with 13 bases between. Germline CDR1 MNHNS, CDR2 SASEGT. DNA of the CDR3: TGTGCCAGCAGTCCCCGGGAGGGGATGAACACTGAAGCTTTCTTT. This codes for CASSPREGMNTEAFF.

V gene TRBV2 combines with J gene TRBJ2-3; a weak D match, TRBD2 (5 bases). The V and J ends lost 10 bases and 5 bases respectively, with 19 bases between them. CDR1 and CDR2 (germline): SNHLY, FYNNEI. This CDR3 contains 14 residues. As DNA, the CDR3 is TGTGCCACCGCCCCCCCTCTCCGGGAAGATACGCAGTATTTT. Translation gives CATAPPLREDTQYF. The full variable domain, completed using reference TRBV2 and TRBJ2-3, is EPEVTQTPSHQVTQMGQEVILRCVPISNHLYFYWYRQILGQKVEFLVSFYNNEISEKSEIFDDQFSVERPDGSNFTLKIRSTKLEDSAMYFCATAPPLREDTQYFGPGTRLTVL.

This clone was observed a handful of times. The chain joins TRBV5-4 to TRBJ2-5, with 8 bases matching TRBD1. From germline, CDR1 is SGHNT and CDR2 YYREEE (reference sequence). V dropped 3 bases and J dropped 1; count of bases not matched to a gene: 2. This CDR3 is built from 14 residues. As DNA, the CDR3 is TGTGCCAGCAGCTCGCAGGGGGCCCAAGAGACCCAGTACTTC. Its translation: CASSSQGAQETQYF.

The chain employs TRBV2 and TRBJ2-3; D is ambiguous. Germline CDR1 is SNHLY and CDR2 is FYNNEI. Trimming shortened V by 2 bases and J by 6 bases, and 6 bases separated the two germline ends. The CDR3 sequence is 12 residues long. The CDR3 coding sequence is TGTGCCAGCAGTGAATCGGTGGATACGCAGTATTTT. Its protein is CASSESVDTQYF.

The chain carries TRBV4-1 and TRBJ1-3, with TRBD1 matching 9 bases. CDR3 size: 16 residues. V shed 6 bases, J shed 1 base, and the junction held 7 bases outside the gene matches. Germline values: CDR1 MGHRA, CDR2 YSYEKL. The CDR3 DNA sequence: TGCGCCAGCAGTCCCGGGACAGGGAGGTCTGGAAACACCATATATTTT. The encoded protein is CASSPGTGRSGNTIYF.